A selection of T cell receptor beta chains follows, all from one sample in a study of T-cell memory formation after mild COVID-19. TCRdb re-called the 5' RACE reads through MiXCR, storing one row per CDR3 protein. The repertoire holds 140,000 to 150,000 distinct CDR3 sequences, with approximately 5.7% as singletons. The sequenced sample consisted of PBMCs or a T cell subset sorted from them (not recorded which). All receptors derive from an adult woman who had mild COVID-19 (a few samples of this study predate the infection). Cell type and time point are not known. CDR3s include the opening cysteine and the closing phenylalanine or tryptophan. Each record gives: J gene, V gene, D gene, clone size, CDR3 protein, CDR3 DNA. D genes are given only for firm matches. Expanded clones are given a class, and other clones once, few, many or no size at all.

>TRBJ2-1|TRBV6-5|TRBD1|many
CATRQGYNEQFF
TGTGCCACCAGACAGGGATACAATGAGCAGTTCTTC
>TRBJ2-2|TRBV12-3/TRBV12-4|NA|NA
CASTKTRAGELFF
TGTGCCAGCACCAAGACTAGGGCCGGGGAGCTGTTTTTT
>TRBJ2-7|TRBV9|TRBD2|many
CASSAQGGPSYEQYF
TGTGCCAGCAGCGCCCAGGGAGGGCCCTCCTACGAGCAGTACTTC
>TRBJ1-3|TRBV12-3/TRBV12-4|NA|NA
CASRGNEGNTIYF
TGTGCCAGCAGGGGGAATGAAGGAAACACCATATATTTT
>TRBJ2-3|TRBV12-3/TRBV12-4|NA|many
CASSFGQGRDTQYF
TGTGCCAGCAGTTTCGGGCAGGGGCGGGATACGCAGTATTTT
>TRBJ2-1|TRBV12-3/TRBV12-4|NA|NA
CASSSLRVSYNEQFF
TGTGCCAGCAGTTCCTTACGGGTGTCCTACAATGAGCAGTTCTTC
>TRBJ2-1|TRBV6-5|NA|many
CASSYESSYNEQFF
TGTGCCAGCAGTTACGAGAGCTCCTACAATGAGCAGTTCTTC
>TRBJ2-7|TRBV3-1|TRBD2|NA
CASSPILAGAVYEQYF
TGTGCCAGCAGCCCCATCCTAGCGGGTGCCGTCTACGAGCAGTACTTC
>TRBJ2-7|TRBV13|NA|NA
CASSLGAGRSYEQYF
TGTGCCAGCAGCTTAGGAGCTGGGCGGTCCTACGAGCAGTACTTC
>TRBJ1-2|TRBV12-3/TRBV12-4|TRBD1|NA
CASNRPTGTGVYGYTF
TGTGCCAGCAACCGGCCCACCGGGACAGGGGTCTATGGCTACACCTTC
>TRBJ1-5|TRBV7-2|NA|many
CASSLGSAGKQPQHF
TGTGCCAGCAGCTTAGGTTCAGCGGGGAAGCAGCCCCAGCATTTT
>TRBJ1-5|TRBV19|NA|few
CASSINRAGNQPQHF
TGTGCCAGTAGTATAAACAGGGCCGGCAATCAGCCCCAGCATTTT
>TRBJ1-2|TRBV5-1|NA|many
CASSPRSGGYYGYTF
TGCGCCAGCAGCCCCAGATCGGGGGGCTACTATGGCTACACCTTC
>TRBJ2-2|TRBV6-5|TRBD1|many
CASSSDRGRSGELFF
TGTGCCAGCAGTTCGGACAGGGGGCGATCCGGGGAGCTGTTTTTT
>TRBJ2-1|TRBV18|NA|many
CASSPLNPYNEQFF
TGTGCCAGCTCACCACTCAACCCGTACAATGAGCAGTTCTTC
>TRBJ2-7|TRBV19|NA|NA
CASSRVVAYEQYF
TGTGCCAGTAGTAGAGTAGTCGCCTACGAGCAGTACTTC
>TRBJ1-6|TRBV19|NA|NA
CASSRRPGAPLHF
TGTGCCAGTAGTAGGAGGCCGGGGGCACCCCTCCACTTT
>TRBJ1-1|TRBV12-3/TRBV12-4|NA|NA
CASSWGGILNTEAFF
TGTGCCAGCAGTTGGGGGGGCATCTTGAACACTGAAGCTTTCTTT
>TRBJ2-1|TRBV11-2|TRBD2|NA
CASSLVLAGEGEQFF
TGTGCCAGCAGCTTAGTACTAGCGGGAGAGGGGGAGCAGTTCTTC
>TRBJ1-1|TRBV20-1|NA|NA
CSARDHLMGMDTEAFF
TGCAGTGCTAGAGATCACCTTATGGGGATGGACACTGAAGCTTTCTTT
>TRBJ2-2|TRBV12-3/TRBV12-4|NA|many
CASSLGGSGTGELFF
TGTGCCAGCAGTTTAGGTGGGAGCGGTACCGGGGAGCTGTTTTTT
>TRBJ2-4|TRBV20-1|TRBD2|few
CSATGLAGEAKNIQYF
TGCAGTGCAACGGGACTAGCGGGGGAAGCCAAAAACATTCAGTACTTC
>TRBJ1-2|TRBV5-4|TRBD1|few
CASSFEGRGLKNYGYTF
TGTGCCAGCAGCTTTGAGGGCAGGGGGCTCAAGAACTATGGCTACACCTTC
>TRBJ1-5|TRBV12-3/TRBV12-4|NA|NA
CASSLPSPPQHF
TGTGCCAGCAGTCTCCCTTCCCCGCCCCAGCATTTT
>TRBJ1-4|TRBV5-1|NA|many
CASSLDAGDELFF
TGCGCCAGCAGCTTGGATGCGGGGGATGAACTGTTTTTT
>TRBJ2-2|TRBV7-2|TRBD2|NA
CASSLGLAGAGELFF
TGTGCCAGCAGCTTAGGATTAGCGGGAGCCGGGGAGCTGTTTTTT
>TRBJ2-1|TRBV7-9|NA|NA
CASSLNYVEQFF
TGTGCCAGCAGCTTAAATTATGTTGAGCAGTTCTTC
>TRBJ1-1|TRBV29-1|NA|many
CSVEEGGGRAFF
TGCAGCGTTGAAGAAGGGGGTGGTAGGGCTTTCTTT
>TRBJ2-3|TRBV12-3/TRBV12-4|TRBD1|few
CASSKPERGGRTDTQYF
TGTGCCAGCAGTAAACCTGAGCGAGGGGGCCGCACAGATACGCAGTATTTT